This T cell receptor (beta chain) was sequenced in a study of T cell responses to AZD1222 COVID-19 vaccine. Whole-study findings and limits: Of spike-specific TCRs, nearly half reportedly target regions left unmutated in variants. Mostly white British, mostly female donors; authors suggested clonal diversity may be underestimated. At baseline, just 5 or 6 AZD1222 recipients tested seropositive.

With regard to this clone: Its antigen is currently unknown.

CDR1 and CDR2 from the germline V gene are SGHKS and YYEKEE (reference sequence). V lost 4 bases, J lost 0 bases, and 19 bases lay in between. The CDR3 loop spans 17 amino acids. TCRdb's copy holds only in-frame clones and misses some; the assay was immunoSEQ multiplex PCR. The data contain over 130,000 clones, roughly nine tenths of them seen just once; the ten biggest clones take up 3% to 4%. Both about-4-week and about-12-week second-dose recipients were combined. Source: peripheral blood, taken 28 days after the second AZD1222 dose. The chain uses TRBV5-5 and TRBJ1-1; a weak D match, TRBD1 (5 bases). The TCR sequence derives from an adult who received the AZD1222 COVID-19 vaccine. The CDR3 DNA sequence: TGTGCCAGCAGCATGGGACCCCGCGTACCCATGAACACTGAAGCTTTCTTT. Translating it yields CASSMGPRVPMNTEAFF. The full variable domain, its missing parts supplied by reference TRBV5-5 and TRBJ1-1, is DAGVTQSPTHLIKTRGQQVTLRCSPISGHKSVSWYQQVLGQGPQFIFQYYEKEERGRGNFPDRFSARQFPNYSSELNVNALLLGDSALYLCASSMGPRVPMNTEAFFGQGTRLTVV.